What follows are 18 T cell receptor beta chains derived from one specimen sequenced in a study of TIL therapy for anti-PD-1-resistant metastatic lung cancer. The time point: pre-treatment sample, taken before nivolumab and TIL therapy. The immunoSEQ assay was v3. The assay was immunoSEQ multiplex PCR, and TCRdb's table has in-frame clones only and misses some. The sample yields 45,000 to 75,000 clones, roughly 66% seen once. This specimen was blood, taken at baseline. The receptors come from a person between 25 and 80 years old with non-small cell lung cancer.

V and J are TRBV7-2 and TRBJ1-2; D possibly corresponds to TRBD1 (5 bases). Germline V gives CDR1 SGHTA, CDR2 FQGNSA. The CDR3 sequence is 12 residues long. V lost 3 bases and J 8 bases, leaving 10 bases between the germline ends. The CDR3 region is CASSLQGSGYTF. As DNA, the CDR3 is TGTGCCAGCAGCTTGCAGGGCAGCGGCTACACCTTC.

The CDR3 here is CASSEGRQALPEKLFF. CDR3 nucleotide sequence: TGTGCCAGCAGTGAAGGTCGACAGGCCCTCCCTGAAAAACTGTTTTTT. The rearrangement joins TRBV25-1 to TRBJ1-4, with TRBD1 as a possible D gene (6 bases). From germline, CDR1 is MGHDK and CDR2 SYGVNS. The CDR3 runs 16 residues. The V and J ends lost 2 bases and 7 bases respectively, with 17 bases between them. Drawing the rest from reference TRBV25-1 and TRBJ1-4, the complete variable domain is EADIYQTPRYLVIGTGKKITLECSQTMGHDKMYWYQQDPGMELHLIHYSYGVNSTEKGDLSSESTVSRIRTEHFPLTLESARPSHTSQYLCASSEGRQALPEKLFFGSGTQLSVL.

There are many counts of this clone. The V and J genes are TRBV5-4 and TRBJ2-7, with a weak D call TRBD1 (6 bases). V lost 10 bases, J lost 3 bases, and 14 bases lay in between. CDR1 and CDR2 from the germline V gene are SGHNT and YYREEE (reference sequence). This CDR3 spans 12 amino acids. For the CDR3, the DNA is TGTGCCGCCGGGACACCAGGCTACGAGCAGTACTTC. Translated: CAAGTPGYEQYF.

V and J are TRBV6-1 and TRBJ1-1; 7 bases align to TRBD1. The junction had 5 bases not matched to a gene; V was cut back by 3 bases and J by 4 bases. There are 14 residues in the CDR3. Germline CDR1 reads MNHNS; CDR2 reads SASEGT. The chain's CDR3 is CASSEEGAVTEAFF. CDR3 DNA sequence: TGTGCCAGCAGTGAGGAGGGGGCTGTCACTGAAGCTTTCTTT.

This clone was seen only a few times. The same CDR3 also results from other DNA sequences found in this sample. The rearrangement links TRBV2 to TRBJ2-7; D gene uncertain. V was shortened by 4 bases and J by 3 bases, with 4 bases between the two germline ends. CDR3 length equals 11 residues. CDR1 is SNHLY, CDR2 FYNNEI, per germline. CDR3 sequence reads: CASSAIYEQYF. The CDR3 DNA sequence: TGTGCCAGCAGTGCTATCTACGAGCAGTACTTC.

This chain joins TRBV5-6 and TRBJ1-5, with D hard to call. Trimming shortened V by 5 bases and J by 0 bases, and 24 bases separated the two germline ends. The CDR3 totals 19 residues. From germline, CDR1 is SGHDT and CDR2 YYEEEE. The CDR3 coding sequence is TGTGCCAGCAGACCGCGCCTCGAGGGCCACCCCGGTAGCAATCAGCCCCAGCATTTT. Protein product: CASRPRLEGHPGSNQPQHF.

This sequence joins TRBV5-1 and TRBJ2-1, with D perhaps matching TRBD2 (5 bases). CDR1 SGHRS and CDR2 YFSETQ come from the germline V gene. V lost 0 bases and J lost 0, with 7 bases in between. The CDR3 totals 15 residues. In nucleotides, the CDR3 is TGCGCCAGCAGCTTGGCGGGGAGCTCCTACAATGAGCAGTTCTTC. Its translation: CASSLAGSSYNEQFF.

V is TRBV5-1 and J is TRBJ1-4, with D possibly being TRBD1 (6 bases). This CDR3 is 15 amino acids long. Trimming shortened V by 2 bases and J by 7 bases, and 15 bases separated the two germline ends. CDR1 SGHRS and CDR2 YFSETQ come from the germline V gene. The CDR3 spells CASSFNTDRSEKLFF. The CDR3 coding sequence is TGCGCCAGCAGCTTTAACACCGACAGGTCTGAAAAACTGTTTTTT.

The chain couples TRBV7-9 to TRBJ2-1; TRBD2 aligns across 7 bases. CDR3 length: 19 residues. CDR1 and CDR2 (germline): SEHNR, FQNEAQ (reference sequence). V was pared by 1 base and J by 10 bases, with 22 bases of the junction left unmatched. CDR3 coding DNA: TGTGCCAGCAGCTTAGGGACTAGATTATTCGCCCTCTTGAGCAGGGAGCAGTTCTTC. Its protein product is CASSLGTRLFALLSREQFF. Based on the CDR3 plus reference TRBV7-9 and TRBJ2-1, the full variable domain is DTGVSQNPRHKITKRGQNVTFRCDPISEHNRLYWYRQTLGQGPEFLTYFQNEAQLEKSRLLSDRFSAERPKGSFSTLEIQRTEQGDSAMYLCASSLGTRLFALLSREQFFGPGTRLTVL.

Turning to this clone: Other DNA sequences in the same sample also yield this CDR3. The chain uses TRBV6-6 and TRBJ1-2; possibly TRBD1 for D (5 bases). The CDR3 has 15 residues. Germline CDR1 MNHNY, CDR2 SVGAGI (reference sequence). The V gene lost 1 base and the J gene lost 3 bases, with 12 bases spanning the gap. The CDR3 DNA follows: TGTGCCAGCAGTTACTTGCGGCAGGGTGACTATGGCTACACCTTC. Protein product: CASSYLRQGDYGYTF.

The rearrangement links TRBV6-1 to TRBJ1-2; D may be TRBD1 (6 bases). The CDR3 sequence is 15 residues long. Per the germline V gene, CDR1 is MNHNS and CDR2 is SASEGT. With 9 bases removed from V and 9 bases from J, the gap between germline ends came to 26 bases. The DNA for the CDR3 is TGTGCCAGTAGTTCTGCCAAGGACAGAAGTTTCCGCTACACCTTC. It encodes CASSSAKDRSFRYTF.

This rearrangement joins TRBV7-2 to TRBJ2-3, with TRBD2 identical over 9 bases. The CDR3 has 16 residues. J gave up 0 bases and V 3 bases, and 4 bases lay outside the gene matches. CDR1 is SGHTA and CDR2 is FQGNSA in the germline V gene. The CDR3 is CASSLVAGASTDTQYF. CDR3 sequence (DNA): TGTGCCAGCAGCTTGGTAGCGGGGGCTAGCACAGATACGCAGTATTTT.

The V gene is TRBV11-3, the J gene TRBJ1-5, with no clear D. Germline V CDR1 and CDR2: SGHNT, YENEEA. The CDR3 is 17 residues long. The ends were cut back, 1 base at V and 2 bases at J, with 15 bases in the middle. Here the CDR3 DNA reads TGTGCCAGCAGCTTAGTGTCGGAGGGTGTTGGCAATCAGCCCCAGCATTTT. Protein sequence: CASSLVSEGVGNQPQHF.

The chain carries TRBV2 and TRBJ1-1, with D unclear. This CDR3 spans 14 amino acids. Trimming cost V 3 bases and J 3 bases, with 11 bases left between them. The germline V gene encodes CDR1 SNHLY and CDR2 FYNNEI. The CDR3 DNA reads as TGTGCCAGCAGTGACAGTGTCGCGGACACTGAAGCTTTCTTT. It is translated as CASSDSVADTEAFF.

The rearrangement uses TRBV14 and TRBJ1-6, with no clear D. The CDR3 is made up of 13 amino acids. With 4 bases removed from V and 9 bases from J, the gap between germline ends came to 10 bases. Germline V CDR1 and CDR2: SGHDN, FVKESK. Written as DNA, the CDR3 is TGTGCCAGCAGCCTGATGAACAGTTCACCCCTCCACTTT. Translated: CASSLMNSSPLHF.

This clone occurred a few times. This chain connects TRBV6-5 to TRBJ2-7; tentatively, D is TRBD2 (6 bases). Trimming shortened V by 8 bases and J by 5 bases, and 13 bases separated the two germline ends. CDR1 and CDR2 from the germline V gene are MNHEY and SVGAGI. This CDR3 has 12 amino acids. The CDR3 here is CASYKRRDEQYF. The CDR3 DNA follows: TGTGCCAGCTATAAAAGGAGGGACGAGCAGTACTTC.

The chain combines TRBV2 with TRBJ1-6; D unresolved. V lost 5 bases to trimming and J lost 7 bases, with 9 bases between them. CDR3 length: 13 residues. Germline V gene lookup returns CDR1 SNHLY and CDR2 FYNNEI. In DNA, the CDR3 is TGTGCCAGCAGTCGGCAGACAAATTCACCCCTCCACTTT. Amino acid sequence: CASSRQTNSPLHF.

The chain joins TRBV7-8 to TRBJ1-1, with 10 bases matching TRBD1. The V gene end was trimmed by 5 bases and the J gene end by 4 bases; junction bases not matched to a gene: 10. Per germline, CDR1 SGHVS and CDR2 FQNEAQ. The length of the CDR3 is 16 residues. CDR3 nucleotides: TGTGCCAGCAGCCGACAGGGGGCTGGTAAGGTCACTGAAGCTTTCTTT. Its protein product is CASSRQGAGKVTEAFF.